A selection of T cell receptor beta chains follows, all from one sample in a study of T-cell memory formation after mild COVID-19. TCRdb ran MiXCR on the 5' RACE reads and lists one entry per CDR3 protein. The sample holds tens of thousands of distinct CDR3 sequences, over 13% seen once. Sequences were obtained from PBMCs or a T cell subset sorted from them (not recorded which). The source of these receptors is a young man who had mild COVID-19 (a few samples of this study predate the infection). Cell type and time point are not known. CDR3s include the opening cysteine and the closing phenylalanine or tryptophan. A D gene is named only where the DNA matches it firmly. Only part of the rows carry a size: once, few, many, or a class if the clone is expanded.

d_gene	abundance	v_gene	j_gene	CDR3nt	CDR3aa
.	few	TRBV12-3/TRBV12-4	TRBJ2-2	TGTGCCAGCAGTGGACGGAACAGGAGAACCGGGGAGCTGTTTTTT	CASSGRNRRTGELFF
TRBD1	few	TRBV19	TRBJ1-1	TGTGCCAGTAGTAAGGGACAGGGATGGACTGAAGCTTTCTTT	CASSKGQGWTEAFF
.	once	TRBV12-3/TRBV12-4	TRBJ1-4	TGTGCCAGCAGTTGGACATTTGAAAAACTGTTTTTT	CASSWTFEKLFF
TRBD1	.	TRBV5-1	TRBJ2-1	TGCGCCAGCAGCCAGGGACAGTTCTCCTACAATGAGCAGTTCTTC	CASSQGQFSYNEQFF
.	few	TRBV5-6	TRBJ2-5	TGTGCCAGCAGCTTGGGGGTGTCGGGGATCGGAGAGACCCAGTACTTC	CASSLGVSGIGETQYF
.	.	TRBV24-1	TRBJ2-3	TGTGCCACCAGTGATTTGCACAACACAGATACGCAGTATTTT	CATSDLHNTDTQYF
.	.	TRBV27	TRBJ2-4	TGTGCCAGCAGTTGGCTAGGGGGTCCAGAAAACATTCAGTACTTC	CASSWLGGPENIQYF
.	.	TRBV6-6	TRBJ1-5	TGTGCCAGCAGTTATTTGTCATCCAAAGGGAACAATCAGCCCCAGCATTTT	CASSYLSSKGNNQPQHF
.	few	TRBV11-2	TRBJ2-6	TGTGCCAGCAGCTTCGGCCGGGACACTGGGGCCAACGTCCTGACTTTC	CASSFGRDTGANVLTF
TRBD2	few	TRBV4-2	TRBJ2-3	TGTGCCAGCAGCCAAGAATCGGGGCGACTAGCGGGGGACACAGATACGCAGTATTTT	CASSQESGRLAGDTDTQYF
.	.	TRBV23-1	TRBJ1-5	TGCGCCAGCAGTCGGTCAGGGCCCTATAGCAATCAGCCCCAGCATTTT	CASSRSGPYSNQPQHF
TRBD1	.	TRBV5-1	TRBJ1-1	TGCGCCAGCGGACACAGGGGGCGGAACACTGAAGCTTTCTTT	CASGHRGRNTEAFF
.	.	TRBV6-2/TRBV6-3	TRBJ2-1	TGTGCCAGCAGTTACGGACGGACCAATGAGCAGTTCTTC	CASSYGRTNEQFF
TRBD1	few	TRBV7-8	TRBJ2-3	TGTGCCAGCAGCTGGACAGGGTATGACACAGATACGCAGTATTTT	CASSWTGYDTDTQYF
.	few	TRBV6-6	TRBJ1-2	TGTGCCACCTCATCCCGGGACCGACTTAACTATGGCTACACCTTC	CATSSRDRLNYGYTF
.	.	TRBV12-3/TRBV12-4	TRBJ1-3	TGTGCCAGCAGTTTAATTGGGGGTCCTGGAAACACCATATATTTT	CASSLIGGPGNTIYF
.	few	TRBV12-3/TRBV12-4	TRBJ2-2	TGTGCCAGCAAGGGGACGAACACCGGGGAGCTGTTTTTT	CASKGTNTGELFF
TRBD1	few	TRBV4-1	TRBJ1-2	TGCGCCAGCAGCCAAATAGGACAGGGGAACTATGGCTACACCTTC	CASSQIGQGNYGYTF
TRBD1	.	TRBV4-3	TRBJ2-1	TGCGCCAGCAGCCAAGTCGCGGACAGGGGAAGGTACAATGAGCAGTTCTTC	CASSQVADRGRYNEQFF
.	few	TRBV27	TRBJ2-7	TGTGCCATCGGACGGGGGATCGACGAGCAGTACTTC	CAIGRGIDEQYF
.	few	TRBV27	TRBJ1-4	TGTGCCAGCAGTTTTATGTCTAATGAAAAACTGTTTTTT	CASSFMSNEKLFF
.	.	TRBV12-3/TRBV12-4	TRBJ2-1	TGTGCCAGCAGAGAAAGGGAGGCCGGCTACAATGAGCAGTTCTTC	CASREREAGYNEQFF
.	.	TRBV6-2/TRBV6-3	TRBJ2-5	TGTGCCAGCGGACGAACCCAAGAGACCCAGTACTTC	CASGRTQETQYF
.	.	TRBV6-5	TRBJ1-2	TGTGCCAGCACGTACCTCTTGGGGGACGACTATGGCTACACCTTC	CASTYLLGDDYGYTF
.	few	TRBV4-1	TRBJ2-2	TGCGCCAGCAGCCCTCGTCTCACCGGGGAGCTGTTTTTT	CASSPRLTGELFF
TRBD1	many	TRBV5-5	TRBJ1-5	TGTGCCAGCAGCTTGAGGGGGAACAGGGGACAGCCCCAGCATTTT	CASSLRGNRGQPQHF
.	many	TRBV5-1	TRBJ1-3	TGCGCCAGCAGATCCGACACTTCGACTGGAAACACCATATATTTT	CASRSDTSTGNTIYF
TRBD1	.	TRBV29-1	TRBJ2-5	TGCAGCACCGGGACAGAGAAAGAGACCCAGTACTTC	CSTGTEKETQYF
TRBD2	.	TRBV12-3/TRBV12-4	TRBJ2-1	TGTGCCAGCAGTCCCGTCACTAGCGGGGGTGCCTACAATGAGCAGTTCTTC	CASSPVTSGGAYNEQFF
TRBD1	few	TRBV27	TRBJ1-5	TGTGCCAGCAGTTTTTTCCGGACAGGGCGAATTATATATAGCAATCAGCCCCAGCATTTT	CASSFFRTGRIIYSNQPQHF
TRBD2	.	TRBV4-3	TRBJ2-7	TGCGCCAGCAGCCAAGAGTGGCCAGCGGGGTTCGAGCAGTACTTC	CASSQEWPAGFEQYF
TRBD2	.	TRBV3-1	TRBJ2-1	TGTGCCAGCAGCCGCCGGCGCAGCGGGGGCAATGAGCAGTTCTTC	CASSRRRSGGNEQFF
TRBD2	many	TRBV9	TRBJ2-3	TGTGCCAGCTCCGAGGGCGGGGGTACAGATACGCAGTATTTT	CASSEGGGTDTQYF
TRBD2	few	TRBV20-1	TRBJ2-4	TGCAGTGCTCTAAGCGGGGGAGAGGCCAAAAACATTCAGTACTTC	CSALSGGEAKNIQYF
.	.	TRBV6-2/TRBV6-3	TRBJ2-7	TGTGCCAGCAGTTACTCCTCGGGTGAGCAGTACTTC	CASSYSSGEQYF
.	few	TRBV4-1	TRBJ2-6	TGCGCCAGCAGCCTACAGGGTTCTGGGGCCAACGTCCTGACTTTC	CASSLQGSGANVLTF
.	few	TRBV20-1	TRBJ2-4	TGCAGTGCTAGTTTGGCCCGCGGAGCCAAAAACATTCAGTACTTC	CSASLARGAKNIQYF
.	.	TRBV29-1	TRBJ2-1	TGCAGCGTTTGGACAACCTTGGACAATGAGCAGTTCTTC	CSVWTTLDNEQFF
TRBD2	.	TRBV5-1	TRBJ2-1	TGCGCCAGCAGCTTGTTTACGGGGGGGCCTTACAATGAGCAGTTCTTC	CASSLFTGGPYNEQFF
TRBD1	.	TRBV29-1	TRBJ2-5	TGCAGCGTCGACACGACAGGGGCGGAGACCCAGTACTTC	CSVDTTGAETQYF
TRBD2	.	TRBV7-9	TRBJ2-5	TGTGCCAGCCCGTGGCCTCTCATAGCGGGGACATCGTTGTACCAAGAGACCCAGTACTTC	CASPWPLIAGTSLYQETQYF
TRBD2	few	TRBV7-3	TRBJ2-7	TGTGCCAGCAGCTTAATTGCGGGGGATCCCTACGAGCAGTACTTC	CASSLIAGDPYEQYF
TRBD1	few	TRBV6-6	TRBJ1-5	TGTGCCAGCAGCCCTAACAGGGGGCTGCATCAGCCCCAGCATTTT	CASSPNRGLHQPQHF
.	few	TRBV12-3/TRBV12-4	TRBJ2-7	TGTGCCAGCAGTTTATTCACAGGGACTTACGAGCAGTACTTC	CASSLFTGTYEQYF
TRBD2	few	TRBV6-1	TRBJ2-7	TGTGCCAGCGGCTTAGGGGCTAGCGGGGGGGCTAAGCAGTACTTC	CASGLGASGGAKQYF
.	.	TRBV7-9	TRBJ1-6	TGTGCCAGCAGCTTTTCGCCCCCGAATTCACCCCTCCACTTT	CASSFSPPNSPLHF
.	.	TRBV7-9	TRBJ1-5	TGTGCCAGCAGCTTCGAGGTGCATCAGCCCCAGCATTTT	CASSFEVHQPQHF
TRBD2	.	TRBV2	TRBJ2-1	TGTGCCAGCAGTAACCGACTAGCGGGGAATGAGCAGTTCTTC	CASSNRLAGNEQFF
.	few	TRBV4-1	TRBJ2-1	TGCGCCAGTGTAGGGGGGTCCTACAATGAGCAGTTCTTC	CASVGGSYNEQFF
.	.	TRBV7-9	TRBJ1-5	TGTGCCAGCAGCGGCGAGACATTTAGCAATCAGCCCCAGCATTTT	CASSGETFSNQPQHF
.	.	TRBV27	TRBJ1-2	TGTGCCAGCAGTTTCGCCACAACCTATGGCTACACCTTC	CASSFATTYGYTF
.	few	TRBV27	TRBJ1-5	TGTGCCAGCAGTTTAATCGGGGGGAATCAGCCCCAGCATTTT	CASSLIGGNQPQHF
.	many	TRBV4-1	TRBJ2-1	TGCGCCAGCAGCCAGCTCGCAGACCACAATGAGCAGTTCTTC	CASSQLADHNEQFF
.	.	TRBV6-5	TRBJ2-3	TGTGCCAGCAGTCAGGGAGCAGATACGCAGTATTTT	CASSQGADTQYF
.	.	TRBV27	TRBJ2-7	TGTGCCAGCAGTTTATCGGTGGTCGGCGAGCAGTACTTC	CASSLSVVGEQYF
.	many	TRBV4-2	TRBJ2-1	TGTGCCAGCAGCCCGGGGGATGGGCCCTACAATGAGCAGTTCTTC	CASSPGDGPYNEQFF
.	few	TRBV7-8	TRBJ2-3	TGTGCCAGCAGCTCGCTTACCGGGACCTTCGGAGATACGCAGTATTTT	CASSSLTGTFGDTQYF
TRBD1	.	TRBV24-1	TRBJ1-5	TGTGCCACCAGTGGGACAGGCGTCGGCAATCAGCCCCAGCATTTT	CATSGTGVGNQPQHF
TRBD1	.	TRBV7-9	TRBJ1-3	TGTGCCAGCAGCCGGACAGGGTTCGGAAACACCATATATTTT	CASSRTGFGNTIYF